Here is one TCR beta chain with its context. This specimen comes from a study of quantifying T cell responses using KT2 cells. At the level of the study: RNA was reverse transcribed with TCR alpha and beta constant-region primers.

Known numbers of the T cell clone KT2 were added to PBMC. Germline assignment: CDR1 SNHLY and CDR2 FYNNEI. V lost 6 bases and J lost 4; bases outside the gene matches: 7. This CDR3 has 15 residues. The cDNA 3' end received a ligated oligonucleotide with a UMI. The first PCR ran roughly 4 cycles with an equimolar RC1.1 and RC1.2 beta primer mix. Via MiXCR, TCRdb re-called the UMI-ligation and nested PCR reads, giving one row per CDR3 protein. The repertoire holds 31,000 or so distinct CDR3 sequences, with 10% as singletons. This sequence joins TRBV2 and TRBJ1-5, with TRBD1 matching 9 bases. Sequencing was performed on PBMCs spiked with cells of the T cell clone KT2. This receptor was identified in a human donor. CDR3: CASRLDRGQNQPQHF. The CDR3 DNA follows: TGTGCCAGCAGACTGGACAGGGGACAAAATCAGCCCCAGCATTTT.